A selection of T cell receptor beta chains follows, all from one sample in a study of CD8+ T cells in alopecia areata. Sequencing used immunoSEQ multiplex PCR; TCRdb keeps in-frame clones, though not all of them. The table has just under 65,000 clones, around 45% seen once; the top ten hold around 20%. The material was CD8+ T cells sorted from blood, obtained at roughly week 38, from a patient treated with tofacitinib. All receptors derive from a human donor with alopecia areata. Each CDR3 is given with its conserved first and last residue. A D gene is named only where the DNA matches it firmly. Clone size is not always given. Where it is, it says once, few, many or a class for expanded clones.

CDR3 length,V gene,D gene,J gene,clone size,CDR3 DNA,CDR3 protein
14,TRBV7-9,TRBD2,TRBJ2-7,.,TGTGCCAGCAGCCCAGCGGGAGAGACCTACGAGCAGTACTTC,CASSPAGETYEQYF
14,TRBV29-1,TRBD1,TRBJ2-3,few,TGCAGCGTTGGTGGGGACAGGGGCACAGATACGCAGTATTTT,CSVGGDRGTDTQYF
16,TRBV6-4,.,TRBJ2-1,.,TGTGCCAGCAGTGACTCGAAAGAGCGATCCTACAATGAGCAGTTCTTC,CASSDSKERSYNEQFF
14,TRBV15,.,TRBJ1-5,few,TGTGCCACCAGAGAAACCCTGGGAAATCAGCCCCAGCATTTT,CATRETLGNQPQHF
13,TRBV29-1,.,TRBJ2-1,few,TGCAGCGTTGACCCCAGGGTAGGCAATGAGCAGTTCTTC,CSVDPRVGNEQFF
16,TRBV5-6,.,TRBJ2-5,.,TGTGCCAGCAGCCTCTCAGGAGCGAGGGTGGTAGAGACCCAGTACTTC,CASSLSGARVVETQYF
16,TRBV7-9,TRBD1,TRBJ1-5,medium-sized,TGTGCCAGCAGCCTTACAGGGGGGGGAGGCAATCAGCCCCAGCATTTT,CASSLTGGGGNQPQHF
14,TRBV6-5,TRBD2,TRBJ2-1,.,TGTGCCAGCAGTATCAGCGGGAGATTGCATGAGCAGTTCTTC,CASSISGRLHEQFF
14,TRBV29-1,.,TRBJ2-5,.,TGCAGCGTTGAAGGCGGACGGGTCCAAGAGACCCAGTACTTC,CSVEGGRVQETQYF
14,TRBV15,.,TRBJ2-7,.,TGTGCCACCAGCAGGAGGGACATCGTCCACGAGCAGTACTTC,CATSRRDIVHEQYF
15,TRBV7-9,.,TRBJ2-3,.,TGTGCCAGCAATCCGGGTGAGAGTCGCACAGATACGCAGTATTTT,CASNPGESRTDTQYF
15,TRBV9,.,TRBJ1-4,.,TGTGCCAGCAGCGCTACCGGGACAACTAATGAAAAACTGTTTTTT,CASSATGTTNEKLFF
14,TRBV29-1,TRBD2,TRBJ2-3,.,TGCAGCGTTCGAGGACTAGCACAGGCAGATACGCAGTATTTT,CSVRGLAQADTQYF
16,TRBV29-1,.,TRBJ1-3,.,TGCAGCGTTGAAGGGGACGTCGGAGTCACTGGAAACACCATATATTTT,CSVEGDVGVTGNTIYF
16,TRBV14,.,TRBJ1-1,few,TGTGCCAGCAGCCGCCTGAGCCAGGGGAGAAGTACTGAAGCTTTCTTT,CASSRLSQGRSTEAFF
12,TRBV5-1,.,TRBJ1-1,.,TGCGCCAGCAGCCCCCCAGGGACTGAAGCTTTCTTT,CASSPPGTEAFF
16,TRBV27,.,TRBJ1-5,.,TGTGCCAGCAGTTTAGGAGGGGGATTTAGCGATCAGCCCCAGCATTTT,CASSLGGGFSDQPQHF
16,TRBV11-2,TRBD1,TRBJ2-5,.,TGTGCCAGCAGCCTGAATTCCGGGACAGGGTTGGAGACCCAGTACTTC,CASSLNSGTGLETQYF
15,TRBV28,TRBD1,TRBJ2-3,.,TGTGCCAGCAGCCAGACAGGGGGCTTTCAAGATACGCAGTATTTT,CASSQTGGFQDTQYF
14,TRBV29-1,TRBD2,TRBJ2-1,.,TGCAGCGTTGAGGGACTAGCGGGACACAATGAGCAGTTCTTC,CSVEGLAGHNEQFF
12,TRBV29-1,TRBD2,TRBJ2-1,few,TGCAGCGGATCTAGCGGGAAGAATGAGCAGTTCTTC,CSGSSGKNEQFF
13,TRBV29-1,.,TRBJ2-2,few,TGCAGCGTTGCTGGGGGCAGCACCGGGGAGCTGTTTTTT,CSVAGGSTGELFF
17,TRBV30,TRBD2,TRBJ2-1,.,TGTGCCTGGAGCTCCAAGCTTCGGCTAGCGGGGTTAAATGAGCAGTTCTTC,CAWSSKLRLAGLNEQFF
17,TRBV25-1,.,TRBJ2-5,.,TGTGCCAGCAGTGAATTTGACGGGACGGGATCTCGGGAGACCCAGTACTTC,CASSEFDGTGSRETQYF
13,TRBV29-1,.,TRBJ2-7,few,TGCAGCGTTGAAGCAGGGGCAACCTACGAGCAGTACTTC,CSVEAGATYEQYF
14,TRBV5-1,.,TRBJ2-2,.,TGCGCCAGCAGCTCTGACGAGAACACCGGGGAGCTGTTTTTT,CASSSDENTGELFF
15,TRBV11-2,TRBD2,TRBJ2-7,.,TGTGCCAGCAGGGGTGGGGGACTAGCGTTCTACGAGCAGTACTTC,CASRGGGLAFYEQYF
14,TRBV30,.,TRBJ2-1,few,TGTGCCTGGAGTGGATTAAGGGACTACAATGAGCAGTTCTTC,CAWSGLRDYNEQFF
12,TRBV9,.,TRBJ2-7,.,TGTGCCAGCAGCGGCCTAGGGAGCGAGCAGTACTTC,CASSGLGSEQYF
12,TRBV29-1,.,TRBJ2-1,few,TGCAGCGGGGGCCTCCAGGGGAATGAGCAGTTCTTC,CSGGLQGNEQFF
14,TRBV9,.,TRBJ2-7,.,TGTGCCAGCAGCGTAGATGCAGGTACCTACGAGCAGTACTTC,CASSVDAGTYEQYF
14,TRBV30,TRBD2,TRBJ2-1,.,TGTGCCTGGAGTGGTAGCGGGATCTACAATGAGCAGTTCTTC,CAWSGSGIYNEQFF
12,TRBV7-2,.,TRBJ2-7,few,TGTGCCAGCAGCTTGATGGAGCGGGCGCAGTACTTC,CASSLMERAQYF
15,TRBV4-1,TRBD1,TRBJ2-7,.,TGCGCCAGCAGCCAAGCCAGGACAGGAGGCTACGAGCAGTACTTC,CASSQARTGGYEQYF
13,TRBV7-9,.,TRBJ1-1,.,TGTGCCAGCAGCTTGGGTTACAACACTGAAGCTTTCTTT,CASSLGYNTEAFF
13,TRBV4-1,.,TRBJ1-5,.,TGCGCCAGCAGCCAACAACAGGATCAGCCCCAGCATTTT,CASSQQQDQPQHF
11,TRBV6-6,TRBD1,TRBJ2-7,.,TGTGCCACGAGACAGGGAGCCGAGCAGTACTTC,CATRQGAEQYF
13,TRBV2,TRBD2,TRBJ2-1,.,TGTGCCAGCGGGACTAGCGGCTACAATGAGCAGTTCTTC,CASGTSGYNEQFF
13,TRBV5-4,.,TRBJ2-7,few,TGTGCCAGCAGCTTGGACAGGGCCTACGAGCAGTACTTC,CASSLDRAYEQYF
15,TRBV4-1,.,TRBJ1-2,.,TGCGCCAGCAGCCAAGTCCAGGCCCGCGAGTATGGCTACACCTTC,CASSQVQAREYGYTF
13,TRBV29-1,TRBD2,TRBJ2-7,.,TGCAGCGCTCTGGGGGGGGATCGATACGAGCAGTACTTC,CSALGGDRYEQYF
12,TRBV29-1,TRBD1,TRBJ2-7,.,TGCAGCGTTGGACAGGGGCGTTACGAGCAGTACTTC,CSVGQGRYEQYF
14,TRBV4-1,.,TRBJ2-7,.,TGCGCCAGCAGCCAACTCAGGGACTCCTACGAGCAGTACTTC,CASSQLRDSYEQYF
16,TRBV9,TRBD2,TRBJ2-1,many,TGTGCCAGCAGCTCGCCGCCCGCGGGAGAAAGTTCTGAGCAGTTCTTC,CASSSPPAGESSEQFF
13,TRBV27,.,TRBJ1-2,once,TGTGCCAGCACTTTGGGGCGGGGCTATGGCTACACCTTC,CASTLGRGYGYTF
14,TRBV30,TRBD2,TRBJ2-3,once,TGTGCCTGGAGTGTCCTAGCGGGACCAGATACGCAGTATTTT,CAWSVLAGPDTQYF
12,TRBV11-2,TRBD2,TRBJ2-7,.,TGTGCCACCGGGCGGGGGGCCTACGAGCAGTACTTC,CATGRGAYEQYF
14,TRBV27,TRBD2,TRBJ2-7,.,TGTGCCAGCAGCCTTAGGGGACTAATCTCCGAGCAGTACTTC,CASSLRGLISEQYF
12,TRBV19,.,TRBJ1-1,.,TGTGCCAGCATGGCTATGAACACTGAAGCTTTCTTT,CASMAMNTEAFF
12,TRBV29-1,TRBD1,TRBJ1-2,few,TGCAGCGCCTCCGAGGACAGGGATGGCTACACCTTC,CSASEDRDGYTF
15,TRBV27,TRBD1,TRBJ2-3,few,TGTGCCAGCACCACCGGGACAGGCGACACAGATACGCAGTATTTT,CASTTGTGDTDTQYF
12,TRBV15,.,TRBJ2-7,few,TGTGCCACCAGCAGAGATGCGGGGGAGCAGTACTTC,CATSRDAGEQYF
15,TRBV29-1,TRBD1,TRBJ2-5,few,TGCAGCGTCCACGCCGGGACAGGGGTGTTAAAGACCCAGTACTTC,CSVHAGTGVLKTQYF
13,TRBV19,.,TRBJ2-7,.,TGTGCCAGTGGGGGGAACAGCCCCTACGAGCAGTACTTC,CASGGNSPYEQYF